The rows below give T cell receptor beta chains drawn from one sample of a study of blood T cell repertoires in COVID-19. TCRdb's table, derived via immunoSEQ multiplex PCR, lists solely in-frame clones and lacks some. Of about 270,000 clones in the sample, roughly 85% were seen once. The sample consisted of peripheral blood. All receptors derive from a human donor in a cohort sampled during active COVID-19. Each CDR3 is given with its conserved first and last residue. Clone size is shown for a subset of rows, as once, few, many or a class of expanded clone.

j_gene | v_gene | abundance | CDR3aa
TRBJ2-1 | TRBV29-1 | few | CSVVAGVTEQFF
TRBJ1-2 | TRBV7-9 | few | CASSLGRDGGYGYTF
TRBJ2-7 | TRBV6-2/TRBV6-3 | - | CASSGPGALTYEQYF
TRBJ1-1 | TRBV15 | - | CATSRDDRGNTEAFF
TRBJ2-1 | TRBV9 | - | CASSVARDRADEQFF
TRBJ2-7 | TRBV19 | few | CASSMARDSYEQYF
TRBJ1-5 | TRBV7-9 | - | CASSRQGAHQPQHF
TRBJ1-6 | TRBV21-1 | - | CASSPPLAGGPPLHF
TRBJ1-4 | TRBV5-1 | - | CASSPGGQVEKLFF
TRBJ2-1 | TRBV11-2 | - | CASTTSIPYNEQFF
TRBJ2-5 | TRBV27 | once | CASSLQGAGGRETQYF
TRBJ2-2 | TRBV2 | - | CATGEGLAGQSGELFF
TRBJ2-1 | TRBV7-3 | - | CASSLTGQGERRRNNEQFF
TRBJ1-5 | TRBV30 | few | CAWREEERTPQHF
TRBJ2-2 | TRBV4-1 | once | CASSQGLAGRWRELFF
TRBJ1-2 | TRBV6-5 | once | CASTQTGQGNYGYTF